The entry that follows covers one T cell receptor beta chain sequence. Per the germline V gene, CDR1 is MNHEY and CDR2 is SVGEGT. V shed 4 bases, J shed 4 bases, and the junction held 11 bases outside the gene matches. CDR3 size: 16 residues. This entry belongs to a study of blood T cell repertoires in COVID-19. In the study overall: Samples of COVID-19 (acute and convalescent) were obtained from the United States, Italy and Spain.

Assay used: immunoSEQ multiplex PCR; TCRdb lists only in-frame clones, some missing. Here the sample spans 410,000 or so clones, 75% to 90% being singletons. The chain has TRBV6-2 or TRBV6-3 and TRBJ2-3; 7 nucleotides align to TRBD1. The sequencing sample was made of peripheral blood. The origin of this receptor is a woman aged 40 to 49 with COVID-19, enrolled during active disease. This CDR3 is CASSFPTGIGADTQYF. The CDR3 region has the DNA TGTGCCAGCAGTTTCCCGACAGGGATAGGGGCAGATACGCAGTATTTT.